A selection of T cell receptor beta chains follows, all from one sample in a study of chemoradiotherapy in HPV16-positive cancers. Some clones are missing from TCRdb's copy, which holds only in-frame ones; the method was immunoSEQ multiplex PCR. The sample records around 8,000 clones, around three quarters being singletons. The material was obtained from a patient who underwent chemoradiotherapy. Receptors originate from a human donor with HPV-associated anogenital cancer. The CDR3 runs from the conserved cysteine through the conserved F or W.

CASSLDHGNTEAFF,TRBV7-2,TRBJ1-1
CASSLRGGYTF,TRBV11-2,TRBJ1-2
CASSLGVGNGYTF,TRBV7-9,TRBJ1-2
CASSSHRAAGANVLTF,TRBV7-2,TRBJ2-6
CASSPGQGRQYF,TRBV6-5,TRBJ2-3
CASSFSSGANVLTF,TRBV27,TRBJ2-6
CASTRQLDTQYF,TRBV6-1,TRBJ2-3
CASSEFTGVTDTQYF,TRBV6-1,TRBJ2-3
CASSPDRGPYNEQFF,TRBV6-5,TRBJ2-1
CASSDPLSGTGNYNEQFF,TRBV6-1,TRBJ2-1